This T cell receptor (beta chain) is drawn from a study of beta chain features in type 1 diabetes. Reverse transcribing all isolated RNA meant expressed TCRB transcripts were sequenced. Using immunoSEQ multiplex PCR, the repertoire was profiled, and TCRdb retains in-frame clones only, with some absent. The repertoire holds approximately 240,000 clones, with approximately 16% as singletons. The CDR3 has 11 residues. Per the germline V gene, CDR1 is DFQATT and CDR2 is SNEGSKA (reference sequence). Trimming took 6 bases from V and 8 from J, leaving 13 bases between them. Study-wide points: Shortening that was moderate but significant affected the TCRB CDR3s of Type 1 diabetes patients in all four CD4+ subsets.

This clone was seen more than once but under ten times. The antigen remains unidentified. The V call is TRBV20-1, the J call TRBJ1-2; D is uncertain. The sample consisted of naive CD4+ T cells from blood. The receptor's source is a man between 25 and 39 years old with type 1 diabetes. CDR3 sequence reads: CSATQGSGYTF. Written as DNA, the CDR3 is TGCAGTGCGACACAAGGGAGCGGCTACACCTTC.